Below, 13 T cell receptor beta chains from the same sample are listed, as sequenced in a study of Ad26.COV2.S vaccination and SARS-CoV-2 variants. Measured with immunoSEQ multiplex PCR; TCRdb has only the in-frame clones, and not every one. The sample records 350,000 to 450,000 clones, approximately 90% being singletons. The starting material was peripheral blood, obtained after recovery from COVID-19. The receptors stem from a human donor who had recovered from COVID-19.

The chain employs TRBV4-3 and TRBJ2-6; perhaps TRBD1 as D (6 bases). CDR1 LGHNA and CDR2 YSLEER come from the germline V gene. This CDR3 is 18 amino acids long. V lost 0 bases, J lost 0 bases, and 12 bases lay in between. As DNA, the CDR3 is TGCGCCAGCAGCCAAGAACGGGACACCTTCTCTGGGGCCAACGTCCTGACTTTC. This codes for CASSQERDTFSGANVLTF.

The CDR3 nucleotides are TGTGCCAGCTCACCAGGGGCGGAAGCTTTCTTT. This codes for CASSPGAEAFF. This chain joins TRBV18 and TRBJ1-1; possibly TRBD1 for D (5 bases). Trimming cost V 2 bases and J 8 bases, with 6 bases left between them. Looked up from germline, CDR1 is KGHSH and CDR2 is LQKENI. This CDR3 is 11 amino acids long.

The chain recombines TRBV5-6 with TRBJ2-5; the D call may be TRBD1 or TRBD2 (5 bases each). V lost 4 bases to trimming and J lost 7 bases, with 17 bases between them. This CDR3 is 14 amino acids long. CDR1 is SGHDT, CDR2 YYEEEE, per germline. CDR3 nucleotide sequence: TGTGCCAGCAGCCTCGGGACCTATCAATTGACCCAGTACTTC. This encodes CASSLGTYQLTQYF.

The rearrangement joins TRBV29-1 to TRBJ1-2; 9 nucleotides match TRBD1. Germline V gives CDR1 SQVTM, CDR2 ANQGSEA. V was pared by 8 bases and J by 5 bases, with 15 bases of the junction left unmatched. The CDR3 is made up of 15 amino acids. The CDR3 region is CSPLLTGGREYGYTF. The CDR3 DNA reads as TGCAGCCCCCTACTGACAGGGGGTAGAGAGTATGGCTACACCTTC.

The chain is built from TRBV27 and TRBJ1-4; no clear D. V was clipped by 3 bases and J by 1 base, with 6 bases between them. The CDR3 sequence is 14 residues long. Germline assignment: CDR1 MNHEY and CDR2 SMNVEV (reference sequence). The CDR3 DNA reads as TGTGCCAGCAGTTTGGCCAGAACTAATGAAAAACTGTTTTTT. This encodes CASSLARTNEKLFF. The full variable domain, with the rest looked up from reference TRBV27 and TRBJ1-4, is EAQVTQNPRYLITVTGKKLTVTCSQNMNHEYMSWYRQDPGLGLRQIYYSMNVEVTDKGDVPEGYKVSRKEKRNFPLILESPSPNQTSLYFCASSLARTNEKLFFGSGTQLSVL.

The rearrangement uses TRBV19 and TRBJ1-2; TRBD1 aligns across 8 bases. V lost 1 base, J lost 7 bases, and 2 bases stayed unmatched. Germline V gene lookup returns CDR1 LNHDA and CDR2 SQIVND (reference sequence). The CDR3 has 13 amino acids. The CDR3 DNA is TGTGCCAGTAGTATAGCAGGGGGCAGTGGCTACACCTTC. Protein sequence: CASSIAGGSGYTF. Supplemented by reference TRBV19 and TRBJ1-2, the full variable domain reads DGGITQSPKYLFRKEGQNVTLSCEQNLNHDAMYWYRQDPGQGLRLIYYSQIVNDFQKGDIAEGYSVSREKKESFPLTVTSAQKNPTAFYLCASSIAGGSGYTFGSGTRLTVV.

The chain employs TRBV6-2 or TRBV6-3 and TRBJ1-2; D may be TRBD1 (6 bases). The CDR3 is made up of 15 amino acids. The V and J ends lost 6 bases and 0 bases respectively, with 14 bases between them. The V gene's germline CDR1 is MNHEY and CDR2 SVGEGT. The CDR3 DNA reads TGTGCCAGCAGCCAACAGGGCATGCCTAACTATGGCTACACCTTC. Translating it yields CASSQQGMPNYGYTF.

This clone was recorded once. The chain joins TRBV6-5 to TRBJ2-4; no reliable D call. The V end lost 6 bases, the J end lost 0 bases, and 12 bases lay between the germline ends. Germline V CDR1 and CDR2: MNHEY, SVGAGI. CDR3 length: 15 amino acids. CDR3 coding DNA: TGTGCCAGCAGACCGCAGGTAGTAGCCAAAAACATTCAGTACTTC. This sequence encodes CASRPQVVAKNIQYF.

J is TRBJ2-3 and V is TRBV2; 9 bases align to TRBD1. The CDR3 loop spans 14 amino acids. V lost 9 bases and J lost 4; bases outside the gene matches: 8. From germline, CDR1 is SNHLY and CDR2 FYNNEI. The CDR3 DNA sequence: TGTGCCAGAACCGGGGACAGGGAGGCAGATACGCAGTATTTT. Its translation: CARTGDREADTQYF.

In this sample, this clone turned up once. This sequence joins TRBV6-1 and TRBJ2-1; unclear D gene. V was cut by 3 bases and J by 7 bases, with 13 bases left in between. Germline lookup yields CDR1 MNHNS and CDR2 SASEGT. There are 14 residues in the CDR3. CDR3 coding DNA: TGTGCCAGCAGTGAGGCTGGTAGGGTAAATGAGCAGTTCTTC. Translated, it gives CASSEAGRVNEQFF.

This rearrangement joins TRBV2 to TRBJ1-2; TRBD1 matches 7 bases. The V segment lost 4 bases and the J segment 2 bases; nucleotides outside the gene matches: 10. Looked up from germline, CDR1 is SNHLY and CDR2 is FYNNEI. CDR3 size: 16 residues. In nucleotides, the CDR3 is TGTGCCAGCAGTGCCTCGCGACAGGGAAAAAACTATGGCTACACCTTC. Translating it yields CASSASRQGKNYGYTF. Combining the CDR3 with reference TRBV2 and TRBJ1-2 gives the whole variable domain EPEVTQTPSHQVTQMGQEVILRCVPISNHLYFYWYRQILGQKVEFLVSFYNNEISEKSEIFDDQFSVERPDGSNFTLKIRSTKLEDSAMYFCASSASRQGKNYGYTFGSGTRLTVV.

The CDR3 is CASSQGSGGYNEQFF. The CDR3 coding sequence is TGCGCCAGCAGCCAAGGTAGCGGGGGCTACAATGAGCAGTTCTTC. V usage is TRBV4-1 and J usage is TRBJ2-1; 9 bases agree with TRBD2. CDR3 size: 15 residues. V was pared by 1 base and J by 3 bases, with 1 base of the junction left unmatched. Germline-derived CDR1 and CDR2 are MGHRA and YSYEKL.

The gene calls are TRBV12-2 and TRBJ2-1; the D call of TRBD2 is as the table states it, not checked on the DNA. TRBV12-2 is noted as a pseudogene. This CDR3 is built from 18 residues. CDR3 in amino acids: CASRLAPISGGVFREQFF. The CDR3 DNA follows: TGTGCAAGTCGCTTAGCCCCAATTAGCGGGGGGGTCTTTCGGGAGCAGTTCTTC.